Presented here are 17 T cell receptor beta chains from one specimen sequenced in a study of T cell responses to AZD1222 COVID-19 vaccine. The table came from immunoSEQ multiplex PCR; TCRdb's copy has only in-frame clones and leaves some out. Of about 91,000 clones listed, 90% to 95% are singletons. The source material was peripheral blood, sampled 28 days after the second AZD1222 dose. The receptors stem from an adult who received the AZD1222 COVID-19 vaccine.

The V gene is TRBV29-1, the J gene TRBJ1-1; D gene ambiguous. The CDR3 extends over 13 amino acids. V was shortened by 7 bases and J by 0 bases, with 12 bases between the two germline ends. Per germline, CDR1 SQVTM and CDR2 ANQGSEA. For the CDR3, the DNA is TGCAGCGCCGAAGGGAGAATGAACACTGAAGCTTTCTTT. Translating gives CSAEGRMNTEAFF.

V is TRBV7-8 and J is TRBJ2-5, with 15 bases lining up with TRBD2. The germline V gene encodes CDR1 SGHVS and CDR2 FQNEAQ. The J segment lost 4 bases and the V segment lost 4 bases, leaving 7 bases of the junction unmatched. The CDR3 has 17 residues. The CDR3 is CASSYRTSGGVRETQYF. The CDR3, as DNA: TGTGCCAGCAGCTACCGGACTAGCGGGGGGGTTAGAGAGACCCAGTACTTC.

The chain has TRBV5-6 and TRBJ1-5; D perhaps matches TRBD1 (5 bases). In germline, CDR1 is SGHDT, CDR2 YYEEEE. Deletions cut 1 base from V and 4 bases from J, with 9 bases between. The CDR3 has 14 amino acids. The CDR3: CASSLRQGNQPQHF. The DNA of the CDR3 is TGTGCCAGCAGCTTGAGGCAGGGTAATCAGCCCCAGCATTTT.

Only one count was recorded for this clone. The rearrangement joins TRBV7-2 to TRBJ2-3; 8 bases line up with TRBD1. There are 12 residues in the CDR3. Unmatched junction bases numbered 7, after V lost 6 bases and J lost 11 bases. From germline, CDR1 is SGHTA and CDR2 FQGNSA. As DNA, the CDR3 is TGTGCCAGCAGTCAGGACAGGGTAATGCAGTATTTT. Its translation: CASSQDRVMQYF. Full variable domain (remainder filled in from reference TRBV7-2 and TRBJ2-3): GAGVSQSPSNKVTEKGKDVELRCDPISGHTALYWYRQSLGQGLEFLIYFQGNSAPDKSGLPSDRFSAERTGGSVSTLTIQRTQQEDSAVYLCASSQDRVMQYFGPGTRLTVL.

The CDR3 nucleotides read TGTGCCAGTAGTGCTACAGGGGGTTCGGGCACTGAAGCTTTCTTT. It is translated as CASSATGGSGTEAFF. The V and J genes are TRBV19 and TRBJ1-1; 8 positions match TRBD1. The trim removed 5 bases at V and 4 bases at J, leaving 9 bases unmatched. The CDR3 has 15 residues. The germline V gene encodes CDR1 LNHDA and CDR2 SQIVND (reference sequence).

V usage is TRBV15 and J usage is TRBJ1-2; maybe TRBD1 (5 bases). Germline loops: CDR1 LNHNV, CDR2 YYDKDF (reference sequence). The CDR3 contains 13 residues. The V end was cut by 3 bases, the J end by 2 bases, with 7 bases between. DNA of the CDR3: TGTGCCACCAGCAGCGGGACCAACTATGGCTACACCTTC. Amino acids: CATSSGTNYGYTF.

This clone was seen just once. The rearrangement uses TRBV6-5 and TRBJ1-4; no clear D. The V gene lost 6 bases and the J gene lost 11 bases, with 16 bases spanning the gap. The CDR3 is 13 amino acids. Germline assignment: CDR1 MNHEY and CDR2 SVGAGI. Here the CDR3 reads CASSVGPVEKLFF. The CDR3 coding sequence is TGTGCCAGCAGCGTCGGCCCGGTGGAGAAACTGTTTTTT.

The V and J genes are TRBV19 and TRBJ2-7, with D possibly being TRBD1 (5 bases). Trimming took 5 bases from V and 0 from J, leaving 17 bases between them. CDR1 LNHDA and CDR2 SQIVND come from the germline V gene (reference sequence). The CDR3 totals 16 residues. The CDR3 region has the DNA TGTGCCAGTAGTTCCCTCTCCTCGGACATCTCCTACGAGCAGTACTTC. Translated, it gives CASSSLSSDISYEQYF.

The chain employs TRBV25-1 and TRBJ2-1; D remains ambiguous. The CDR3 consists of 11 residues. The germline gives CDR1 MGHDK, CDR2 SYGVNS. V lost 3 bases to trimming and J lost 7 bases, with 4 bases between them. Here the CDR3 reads CASSEWNEQFF. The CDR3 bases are TGTGCCAGCAGTGAGTGGAATGAGCAGTTCTTC.

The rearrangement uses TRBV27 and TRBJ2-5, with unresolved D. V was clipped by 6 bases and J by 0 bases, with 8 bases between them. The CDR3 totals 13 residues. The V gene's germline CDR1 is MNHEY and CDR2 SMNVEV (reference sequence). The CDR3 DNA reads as TGTGCCAGCAGACCCCTGTACCAAGAGACCCAGTACTTC. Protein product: CASRPLYQETQYF.

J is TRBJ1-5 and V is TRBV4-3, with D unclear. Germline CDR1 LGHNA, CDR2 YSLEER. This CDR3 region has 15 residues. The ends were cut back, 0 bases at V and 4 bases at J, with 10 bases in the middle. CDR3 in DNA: TGCGCCAGCAGCCAAGAGGTGGGAGTAAATCAGCCCCAGCATTTT. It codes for CASSQEVGVNQPQHF.

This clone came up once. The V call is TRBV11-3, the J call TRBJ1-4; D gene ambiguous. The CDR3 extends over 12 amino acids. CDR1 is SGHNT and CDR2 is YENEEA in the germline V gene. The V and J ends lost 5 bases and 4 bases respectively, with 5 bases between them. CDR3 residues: CASSTYNEKLFF. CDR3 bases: TGTGCCAGCAGCACCTATAATGAAAAACTGTTTTTT.

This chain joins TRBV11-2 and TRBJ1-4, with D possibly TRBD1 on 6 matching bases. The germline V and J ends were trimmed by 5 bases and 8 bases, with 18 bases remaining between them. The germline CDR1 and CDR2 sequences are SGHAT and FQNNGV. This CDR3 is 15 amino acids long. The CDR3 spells CASSPLGGGWEKLFF. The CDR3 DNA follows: TGTGCCAGCAGCCCTCTGGGAGGGGGTTGGGAAAAACTGTTTTTT.

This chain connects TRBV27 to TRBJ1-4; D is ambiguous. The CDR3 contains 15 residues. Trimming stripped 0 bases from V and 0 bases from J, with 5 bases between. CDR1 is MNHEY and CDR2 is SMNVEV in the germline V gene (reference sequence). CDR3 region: CASSLSKATNEKLFF. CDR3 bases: TGTGCCAGCAGTTTATCGAAAGCAACTAATGAAAAACTGTTTTTT.

The CDR3, as DNA: TGTGCCAGCAGTTTGGGCAGGATCTCTTATAATTCACCCCTCCACTTT. It encodes CASSLGRISYNSPLHF. V usage is TRBV28 and J usage is TRBJ1-6, with D unresolved. The CDR3 contains 16 residues. Trimming left V 3 bases short and J 4 bases short, with 13 bases between. The germline CDR1 and CDR2 sequences are MDHEN and SYDVKM.

In nucleotides, the CDR3 is TGTGCCACCACAGGGTTCGGAGCTAACTATGGCTACACCTTC. The encoded protein is CATTGFGANYGYTF. This chain connects TRBV19 to TRBJ1-2; perhaps TRBD1 as D (6 bases). Per the germline V gene, CDR1 is LNHDA and CDR2 is SQIVND (reference sequence). The CDR3 is 14 amino acids. V dropped 10 bases and J dropped 0 bases, with 15 bases sitting between them.

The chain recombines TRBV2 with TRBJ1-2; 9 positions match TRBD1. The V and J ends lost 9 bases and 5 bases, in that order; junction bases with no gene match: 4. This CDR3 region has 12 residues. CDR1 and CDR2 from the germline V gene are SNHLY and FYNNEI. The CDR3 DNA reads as TGTGCCAGGCGGGGACAGGGTTATGGCTACACCTTC. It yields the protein CARRGQGYGYTF.